The source of this T cell receptor (beta chain) is a study of cytotoxic CD8 clonotypes in ibrutinib-treated CLL. Study-wide background: The group held about 11 relapsed/refractory and roughly 15 treatment-naive patients, with around 18 IGHV unmutated.

As regards this clone: What it binds is not known.

Points from the study as a whole: Baseline levels of clonality went above those of age-matched healthy donors and moved with circulating CD8+ T-cell counts. Sustained-remission patients were sampled at one set of times and progressing patients at different ones.

Clones were sequenced by immunoSEQ multiplex PCR, and TCRdb holds only the in-frame ones, with some missing. The profile shows 140,000 to 150,000 clones, 76% of them singletons. CDR1 and CDR2 from the germline V gene are SGHVS and FNYEAQ. The CDR3 spans 18 residues. V gave up 1 base and J gave up 3 bases; unmatched junction bases: 14. Cryopreserved PBMCs were the source of about 2 micrograms of genomic DNA, which went to TCR beta libraries. The TCR comes from a human donor with chronic lymphocytic leukemia. This specimen was PBMCs, taken after 24 months of ibrutinib treatment. This chain connects TRBV7-6 to TRBJ2-5; 7 positions agree with TRBD1. CDR3 protein: CASSLVRGTGTEKETQYF. CDR3 nucleotides: TGTGCCAGCAGCTTAGTTCGTGGCACCGGGACAGAGAAAGAGACCCAGTACTTC.